This TCR beta chain was recorded in a study of T cells after yellow fever vaccination. Background on the study: Low-cell-number fractions underwent preparation using SMART-Seq v4 Ultra Low Input.

The authors made TCR cDNA by 5'RACE template switching, adding a universal primer site and UMIs. TCRdb redid the calling of the 5' RACE reads with MiXCR, one entry per CDR3 protein. The sample carries roughly 63,000 distinct CDR3 sequences, roughly 7.3% recorded once. This clonotype came up a few times. Its antigen remains unknown. A read error may explain this, as a much larger clone is one base away. Study results and caveats: It was a weaker secondary response, yet one that peaked faster, at day 5 versus 15. Post-booster repertoires contained most primary-vaccination clones again (roughly 96% CD4, over 70% CD8).

The source material was CD8+ T cells sorted from PBMCs, sampled 15 days after the yellow fever booster vaccination. The TCR comes from a man between 25 and 39 years old who received the YFV17D yellow fever vaccine.

CDR3 coding DNA: TGTGCCTGGAGTCCCGTAGGGGACAGTCTAAATCAGCCCCAGCATTTT. It yields the protein CAWSPVGDSLNQPQHF. The chain links TRBV30 to TRBJ1-5; the match to TRBD1 covers 7 bases. This CDR3 region has 16 residues. V dropped 2 bases and J dropped 4; count of bases not matched to a gene: 11. Germline-derived CDR1 and CDR2 are GTSNPN and SVGIG (reference sequence).